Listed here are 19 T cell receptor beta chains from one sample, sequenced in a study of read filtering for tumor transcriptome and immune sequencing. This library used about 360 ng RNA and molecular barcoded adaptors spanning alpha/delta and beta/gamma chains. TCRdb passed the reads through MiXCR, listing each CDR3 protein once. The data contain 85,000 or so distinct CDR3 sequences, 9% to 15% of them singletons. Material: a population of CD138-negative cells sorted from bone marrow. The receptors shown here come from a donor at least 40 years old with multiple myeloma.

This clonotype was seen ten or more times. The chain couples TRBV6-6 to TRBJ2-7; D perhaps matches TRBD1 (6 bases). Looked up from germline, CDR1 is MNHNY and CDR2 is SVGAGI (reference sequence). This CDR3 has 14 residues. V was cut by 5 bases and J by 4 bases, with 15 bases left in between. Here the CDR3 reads CASSMAQGYYEQYF. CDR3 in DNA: TGTGCCAGCAGTATGGCGCAGGGGTATTACGAGCAGTACTTC.

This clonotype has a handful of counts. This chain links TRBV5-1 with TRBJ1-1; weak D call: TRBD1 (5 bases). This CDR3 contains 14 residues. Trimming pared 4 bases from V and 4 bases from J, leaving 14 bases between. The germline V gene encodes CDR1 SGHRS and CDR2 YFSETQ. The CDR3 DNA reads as TGCGCCAGCAGCATGAGGGGTATAGTCACTGAAGCTTTCTTT. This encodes CASSMRGIVTEAFF.

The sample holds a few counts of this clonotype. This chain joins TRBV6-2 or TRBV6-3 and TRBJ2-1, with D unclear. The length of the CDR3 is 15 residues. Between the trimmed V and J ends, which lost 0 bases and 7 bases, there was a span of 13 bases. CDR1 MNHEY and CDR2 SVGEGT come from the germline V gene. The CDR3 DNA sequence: TGTGCCAGCAGTTACTCCGCCAGTTTAAAGAATGAGCAGTTCTTC. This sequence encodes CASSYSASLKNEQFF.

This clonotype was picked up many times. CDR3 sequence reads: CASQRGLGDTEAFF. DNA of the CDR3: TGTGCCAGCCAAAGGGGGCTCGGAGACACTGAAGCTTTCTTT. The gene calls are TRBV7-6 and TRBJ1-1; the match to TRBD1 covers 7 bases. This CDR3 has 14 amino acids. Looked up from germline, CDR1 is SGHVS and CDR2 is FNYEAQ. V gave up 8 bases and J gave up 3 bases; unmatched junction bases: 9.

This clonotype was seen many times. This CDR3 reads CASSLKQPGQGDTEAFF. In nucleotides, the CDR3 is TGTGCCAGCAGCTTAAAACAACCGGGACAGGGGGACACTGAAGCTTTCTTT. V usage is TRBV5-5 and J usage is TRBJ1-1; 11 bases fit TRBD1. The CDR3 runs to 17 residues. Germline V lookup: CDR1 SGHKS, CDR2 YYEKEE (reference sequence). Trimming cost V 2 bases and J 3 bases; bases outside gene matches: 9.

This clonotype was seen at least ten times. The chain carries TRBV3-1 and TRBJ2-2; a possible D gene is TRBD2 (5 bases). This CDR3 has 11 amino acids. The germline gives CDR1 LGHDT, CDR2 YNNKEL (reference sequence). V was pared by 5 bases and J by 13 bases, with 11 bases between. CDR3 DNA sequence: TGTGCCAGCAGCTCAACTAGTAGGCTGTTTTTT. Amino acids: CASSSTSRLFF.

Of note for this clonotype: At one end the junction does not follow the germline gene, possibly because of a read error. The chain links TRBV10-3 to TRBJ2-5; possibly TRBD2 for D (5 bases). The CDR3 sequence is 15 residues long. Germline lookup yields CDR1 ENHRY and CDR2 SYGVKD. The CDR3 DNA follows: TGTGCCACCAGTGAGTTGTGGGAGAGGGAAGAGACCCAGTACTTC. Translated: CATSELWEREETQYF.

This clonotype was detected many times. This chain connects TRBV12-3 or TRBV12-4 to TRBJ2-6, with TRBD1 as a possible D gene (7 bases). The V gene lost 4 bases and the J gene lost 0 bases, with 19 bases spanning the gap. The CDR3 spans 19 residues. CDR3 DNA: TGTGCCAGCAGTTCGGAGGCGGGACAGCGAGTCTCTGGGGCCAACGTCCTGACTTTC. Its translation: CASSSEAGQRVSGANVLTF.

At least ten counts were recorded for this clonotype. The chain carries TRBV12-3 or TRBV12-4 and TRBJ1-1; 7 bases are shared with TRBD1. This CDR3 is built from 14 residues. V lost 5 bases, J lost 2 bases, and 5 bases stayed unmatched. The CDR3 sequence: CASSEQGTNTEAFF. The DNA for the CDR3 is TGTGCCAGCAGTGAACAGGGGACCAACACTGAAGCTTTCTTT.

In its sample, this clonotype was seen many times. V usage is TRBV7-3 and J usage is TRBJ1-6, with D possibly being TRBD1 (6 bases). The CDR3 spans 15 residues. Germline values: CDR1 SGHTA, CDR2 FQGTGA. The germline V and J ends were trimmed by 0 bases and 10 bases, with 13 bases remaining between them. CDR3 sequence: CASSLTGRGPSPLHF. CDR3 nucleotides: TGTGCCAGCAGCTTAACGGGACGGGGGCCGTCACCCCTCCACTTT.

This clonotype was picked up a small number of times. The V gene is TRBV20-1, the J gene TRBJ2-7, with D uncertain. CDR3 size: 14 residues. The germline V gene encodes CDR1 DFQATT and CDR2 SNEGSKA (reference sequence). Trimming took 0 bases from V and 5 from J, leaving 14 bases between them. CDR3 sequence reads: CSARDRVGKDEQYF. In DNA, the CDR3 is TGCAGTGCTAGAGATCGCGTTGGGAAGGACGAGCAGTACTTC.

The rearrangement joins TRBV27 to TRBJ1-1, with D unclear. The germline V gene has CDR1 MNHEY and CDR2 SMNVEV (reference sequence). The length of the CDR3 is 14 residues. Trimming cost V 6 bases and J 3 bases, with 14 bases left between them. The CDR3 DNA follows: TGTGCCAGCAGCTTCAACGGAGTGGACACTGAAGCTTTCTTT. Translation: CASSFNGVDTEAFF.

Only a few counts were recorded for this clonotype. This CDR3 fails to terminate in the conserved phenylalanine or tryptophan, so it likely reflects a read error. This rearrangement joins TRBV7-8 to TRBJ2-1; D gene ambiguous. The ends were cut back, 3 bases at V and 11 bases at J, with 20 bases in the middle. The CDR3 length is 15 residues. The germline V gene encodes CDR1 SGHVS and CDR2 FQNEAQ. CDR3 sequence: CASSFRAQWMDQQFL. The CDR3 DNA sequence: TGTGCCAGCAGCTTCCGAGCCCAGTGGATGGATCAGCAGTTCCTC.

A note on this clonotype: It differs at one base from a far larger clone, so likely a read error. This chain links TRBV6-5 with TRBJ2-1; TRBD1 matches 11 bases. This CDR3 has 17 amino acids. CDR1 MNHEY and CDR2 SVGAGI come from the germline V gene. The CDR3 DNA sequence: TGTGCCAGCAGTTACCTAACCGGGACAGGGGGAATCAGTGAGCAGCTCTTC. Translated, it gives CASSYLTGTGGISEQLF.

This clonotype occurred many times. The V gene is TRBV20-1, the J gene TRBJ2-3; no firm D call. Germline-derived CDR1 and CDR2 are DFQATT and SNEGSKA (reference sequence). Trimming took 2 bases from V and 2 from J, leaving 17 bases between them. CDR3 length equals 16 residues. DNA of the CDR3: TGCAGTGCTAGACCTTCTGGGGTCAGAATCACAGATACGCAGTATTTT. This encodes CSARPSGVRITDTQYF.

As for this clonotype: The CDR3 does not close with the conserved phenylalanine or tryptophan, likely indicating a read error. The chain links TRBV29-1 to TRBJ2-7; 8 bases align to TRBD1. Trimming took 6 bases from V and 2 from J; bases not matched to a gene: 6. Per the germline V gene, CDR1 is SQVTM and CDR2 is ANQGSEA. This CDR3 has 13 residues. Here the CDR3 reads CSVTGTGAYEQYL. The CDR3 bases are TGCAGCGTGACCGGGACAGGCGCCTACGAGCAGTACCTC.

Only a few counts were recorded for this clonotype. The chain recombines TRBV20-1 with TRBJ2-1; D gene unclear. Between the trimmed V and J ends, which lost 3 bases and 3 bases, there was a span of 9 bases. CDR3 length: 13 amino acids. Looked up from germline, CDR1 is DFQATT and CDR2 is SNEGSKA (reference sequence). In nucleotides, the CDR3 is TGCAGTGCTAGCCCCAGGTGCTACAATGAGCAGTTCTTC. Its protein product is CSASPRCYNEQFF.

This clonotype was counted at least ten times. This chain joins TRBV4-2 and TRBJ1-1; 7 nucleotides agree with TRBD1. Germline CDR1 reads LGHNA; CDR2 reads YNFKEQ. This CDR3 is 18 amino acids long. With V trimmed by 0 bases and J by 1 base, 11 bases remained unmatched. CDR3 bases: TGTGCCAGCAGCCAAGAGCTTATAGGGGGCACCCGGAACACTGAAGCTTTCTTT. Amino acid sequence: CASSQELIGGTRNTEAFF.

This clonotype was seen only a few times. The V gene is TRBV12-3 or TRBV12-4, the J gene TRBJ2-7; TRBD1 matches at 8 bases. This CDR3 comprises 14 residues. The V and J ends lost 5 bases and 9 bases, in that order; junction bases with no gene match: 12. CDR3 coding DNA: TGTGCCAGCAGTCCGTCGGGACAGGCTCCTACGCAGTACTTC. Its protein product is CASSPSGQAPTQYF.